This T cell receptor beta chain was sequenced in a study of T cell responses to AZD1222 COVID-19 vaccine. Germline V gene sequence: CDR1 SGDLS, CDR2 YYNGEE. This CDR3 region has 16 residues. V lost 0 bases and J lost 6, with 13 bases in between. Clones were sequenced by immunoSEQ multiplex PCR, and TCRdb holds only the in-frame ones, with some missing. In the table there are roughly 170,000 clones, roughly 94% of which are singletons. Study-level findings and limits: Females made up more of the donors, who were largely white British, and clonal diversity may have come out too low. The repertoires were collected only after the peak T cell response.

This clone was counted once. No antigen is known for it. This receptor was identified in an adult who received the AZD1222 COVID-19 vaccine. This material consisted of peripheral blood, taken 28 days after the second AZD1222 dose. This rearrangement joins TRBV9 to TRBJ1-6, with D possibly TRBD1 on 5 matching bases. The CDR3 DNA follows: TGTGCCAGCAGCGTAGCTACAGGAGGGCTTAATTCACCCCTCCACTTT. Its protein is CASSVATGGLNSPLHF.